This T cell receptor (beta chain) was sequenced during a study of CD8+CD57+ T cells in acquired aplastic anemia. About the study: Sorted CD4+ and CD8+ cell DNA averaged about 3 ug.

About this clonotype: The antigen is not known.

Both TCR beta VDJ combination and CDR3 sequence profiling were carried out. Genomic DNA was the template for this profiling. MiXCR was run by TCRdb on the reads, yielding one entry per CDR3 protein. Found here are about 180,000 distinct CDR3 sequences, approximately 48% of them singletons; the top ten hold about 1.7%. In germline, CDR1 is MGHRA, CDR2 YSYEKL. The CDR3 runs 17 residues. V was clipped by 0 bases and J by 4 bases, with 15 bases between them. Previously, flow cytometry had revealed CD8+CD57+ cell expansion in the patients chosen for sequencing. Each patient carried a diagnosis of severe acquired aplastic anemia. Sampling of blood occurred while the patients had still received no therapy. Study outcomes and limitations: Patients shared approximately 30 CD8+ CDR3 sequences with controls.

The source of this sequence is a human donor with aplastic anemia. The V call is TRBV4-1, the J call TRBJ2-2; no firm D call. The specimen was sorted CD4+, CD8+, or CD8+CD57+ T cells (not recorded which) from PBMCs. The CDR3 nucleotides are TGCGCCAGCAGCCAAGATCGGTCGGCGCAGGCCACCGGGGAGCTGTTTTTT. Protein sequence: CASSQDRSAQATGELFF.